These 16 T cell receptor beta chains originate from one sample sequenced in a study of neurological immune-mediated disorders. TCRdb re-derived calls from the 5' RACE reads in MiXCR, one entry per CDR3 protein. Among some 30,000 distinct CDR3 sequences listed, around 6% were seen once. Input material: CD4+ T cells from blood. The receptors originated from a woman between 45 and 60 years old in good health.

This clonotype showed up many times. The CDR3 DNA follows: TGCAGCGTTAGTCTCGGCTCCTATAATTCACCCCTCCACTTT. It translates to CSVSLGSYNSPLHF. V usage is TRBV29-1 and J usage is TRBJ1-6; no reliable D call. CDR3 size: 14 residues. Germline V gives CDR1 SQVTM, CDR2 ANQGSEA. V was clipped by 5 bases and J by 0 bases, with 8 bases between them. The entire variable domain, with the rest obtained from reference TRBV29-1 and TRBJ1-6, is as follows: SAVISQKPSRDICQRGTSLTIQCQVDSQVTMMFWYRQQPGQSLTLIATANQGSEATYESGFVIDKFPISRPNLTFSTLTVSNMSPEDSSIYLCSVSLGSYNSPLHFGNGTRLTVT.

Many counts were recorded for this clonotype. The chain employs TRBV5-1 and TRBJ1-2; unclear D gene. Trimming removed 4 bases at V and 0 bases at J, with 7 bases between. Germline assignment: CDR1 SGHRS and CDR2 YFSETQ. This CDR3 region has 13 residues. The CDR3 coding sequence is TGCGCCAGCAGCCATTACTCTAACTATGGCTACACCTTC. Protein: CASSHYSNYGYTF.

This clonotype came up many times. V is TRBV6-2 or TRBV6-3 and J is TRBJ2-7, with D uncertain. Germline V CDR1 and CDR2: MNHEY, SVGEGT. The V gene lost 8 bases and the J gene lost 2 bases, with 10 bases spanning the gap. The CDR3 runs 12 residues. For the CDR3, the DNA is TGTGCCAGCTCAGTCGGAGCCTACGAGCAGTACTTC. Its protein is CASSVGAYEQYF.

This clonotype has ten or more counts. The chain employs TRBV20-1 and TRBJ2-1; 7 nucleotides line up with TRBD2. Germline lookup yields CDR1 DFQATT and CDR2 SNEGSKA (reference sequence). The CDR3 length is 12 residues. Trimming cost V 5 bases and J 8 bases; bases outside gene matches: 6. The CDR3 here is CSAGLVMDEQFF. CDR3 sequence (DNA): TGCAGTGCTGGACTAGTTATGGATGAGCAGTTCTTC.

This clonotype turned up a few times. The J gene is TRBJ2-1, the V gene TRBV2, with unresolved D. The CDR3 runs 13 residues. CDR1 is SNHLY, CDR2 FYNNEI, per germline. V lost 6 bases, J lost 4 bases, and 10 bases lay in between. The CDR3 nucleotides read TGTGCCAGCAGACAGAGGAAGTACAATGAGCAGTTCTTC. Amino acid sequence: CASRQRKYNEQFF.

In its sample, this clonotype was seen many times. The chain joins TRBV7-9 to TRBJ2-1; 7 nucleotides agree with TRBD2. The germline gives CDR1 SEHNR, CDR2 FQNEAQ (reference sequence). The ends lost 3 bases at V and 1 base at J; junction bases unmatched: 6. The CDR3 runs to 16 residues. The chain's CDR3 is CASSFRPSGSYNEQFF. The CDR3 DNA reads TGTGCCAGCAGCTTCCGACCTAGCGGATCCTACAATGAGCAGTTCTTC.

The chain couples TRBV12-3 or TRBV12-4 to TRBJ2-2; D is possibly TRBD1 (6 bases). The V and J ends lost 2 bases and 5 bases respectively, with 12 bases between them. The CDR3 has 15 amino acids. In nucleotides, the CDR3 is TGTGCCAGCAGTTTAAGGACAGTGGGGACCGGGGAGCTGTTTTTT. Translation: CASSLRTVGTGELFF.

This clonotype was recorded at least ten times. This chain joins TRBV10-3 and TRBJ1-2, with D perhaps matching TRBD1 (6 bases). The CDR3 is made up of 15 amino acids. Per the germline V gene, CDR1 is ENHRY and CDR2 is SYGVKD. Trimming took off 0 bases at V and 6 bases at J, with 14 bases between the two ends. CDR3 loop: CAISESNGGLNGYTF. CDR3 DNA sequence: TGTGCCATCAGTGAGTCGAATGGGGGCTTGAATGGCTACACCTTC.

The chain couples TRBV4-2 to TRBJ2-7; 10 positions agree with TRBD1. The junction had 13 bases not matched to a gene; V was cut back by 0 bases and J by 5 bases. Germline values: CDR1 LGHNA, CDR2 YNFKEQ. This CDR3 is built from 18 residues. CDR3 nucleotide sequence: TGTGCCAGCAGCCAAGATAGAGGACAGGGGGACCTAGTGAACGAGCAGTACTTC. Amino acid sequence: CASSQDRGQGDLVNEQYF.

This clonotype was seen at least ten times. The chain links TRBV9 to TRBJ2-2, with 11 bases aligning to TRBD2. The CDR3 covers 16 residues. Germline CDR1 and CDR2: SGDLS and YYNGEE. J was trimmed by 2 bases and V by 4 bases; bases with no gene match: 4. CDR3 DNA: TGTGCCAGCAGCCGTACTAGCGGGAGAAACACCGGGGAGCTGTTTTTT. This gives the protein CASSRTSGRNTGELFF.

At least ten counts were recorded for this clonotype. The rearrangement uses TRBV29-1 and TRBJ2-7, with TRBD2 matching 11 bases. Germline CDR1 reads SQVTM; CDR2 reads ANQGSEA. This CDR3 is 13 amino acids long. Trimming at V came to 7 bases and at J to 3 bases, leaving 5 bases not matched to a gene. CDR3 sequence: CSARLAGSYEQYF. CDR3 nucleotides: TGCAGCGCCCGACTAGCGGGGAGCTACGAGCAGTACTTC.

The table lists this clonotype with many counts. The gene calls are TRBV5-1 and TRBJ1-2; D is possibly TRBD1 (5 bases). Between the trimmed V and J ends, which lost 0 bases and 8 bases, there was a span of 17 bases. The CDR3 spans 15 residues. Germline V gives CDR1 SGHRS, CDR2 YFSETQ. CDR3 coding DNA: TGCGCCAGCAGCTTGGTGGGGGACGAGCGCGGAGGCTACACCTTC. This translates into CASSLVGDERGGYTF.

This clonotype was picked up many times. CDR3 protein: CASSQDLRGPTEAFF. The CDR3 bases are TGTGCCAGCAGCCAAGATCTGCGGGGGCCTACTGAAGCTTTCTTT. The rearrangement joins TRBV14 to TRBJ1-1; tentatively, D is TRBD1 (6 bases). This CDR3 region has 15 residues. Between the trimmed V and J ends, which lost 0 bases and 5 bases, there was a span of 13 bases. Germline CDR1 reads SGHDN; CDR2 reads FVKESK.

Many counts were recorded for this clonotype. J is TRBJ1-5 and V is TRBV11-3; D unresolved. The ends were cut back, 2 bases at V and 3 bases at J, with 14 bases in the middle. The CDR3 has 16 amino acids. Germline-derived CDR1 and CDR2 are SGHNT and YENEEA. The CDR3 nucleotides read TGTGCCAGCAGCTTATGGGAATTGGCCGACAATCAGCCCCAGCATTTT. Amino acids: CASSLWELADNQPQHF.

This clonotype is termed medium-sized. The CDR3 loop reads CASKSGSDEQFF. The CDR3 DNA sequence: TGCGCCAGCAAAAGCGGGAGCGATGAGCAGTTCTTC. This chain uses TRBV5-1 with TRBJ2-1, with 8 bases lining up with TRBD2. Trimming at V came to 6 bases and at J to 8 bases, leaving 4 bases not matched to a gene. Per the germline V gene, CDR1 is SGHRS and CDR2 is YFSETQ. The CDR3 length is 12 residues.

At least ten counts were recorded for this clonotype. The chain couples TRBV5-1 to TRBJ2-3; TRBD1 agrees at 7 bases. The germline CDR1 and CDR2 sequences are SGHRS and YFSETQ. Trimming removed 3 bases from V and 4 bases from J; junction bases left unmatched: 20. The CDR3 has 19 residues. CDR3 nucleotide sequence: TGCGCCAGCAGCTCCAGTTTTGGTATGACAGGGCCAGCAGCAGATACGCAGTATTTT. Translation gives CASSSSFGMTGPAADTQYF.